This is a list of T cell receptor beta chains from one sample in a study of cytomegalovirus exposure and HLA in healthy donors. The data were produced by immunoSEQ multiplex PCR, yet TCRdb's version contains in-frame clones alone and is incomplete. The sample has under 200,000 clones; around 86% are singletons. The sequenced sample was PBMCs. Every receptor here comes from a human donor in good health. Both conserved end residues are part of each CDR3. The D gene is left open where the match is weak. Rows give clone size only sometimes, using once, few, many, or a class for an expanded clone.

>-|TRBV5-6|-|TRBJ2-7
CASSWRGAYEQYF
TGTGCCAGCAGCTGGCGGGGTGCCTACGAGCAGTACTTC
>-|TRBV5-1|TRBD2|TRBJ2-5
CASSTARASGGGETQYF
TGCGCCAGCAGTACGGCTCGGGCTAGCGGGGGTGGCGAGACCCAGTACTTC
>-|TRBV13|TRBD1|TRBJ2-2
CASSPMSTGDTGELFF
TGTGCCAGCAGCCCTATGTCGACAGGGGACACCGGGGAGCTGTTTTTT
>-|TRBV9|-|TRBJ2-3
CASSEWAGDQFTDTQYF
TGTGCCAGCAGCGAGTGGGCAGGGGACCAATTCACAGATACGCAGTATTTT
>-|TRBV2|TRBD1|TRBJ1-5
CASRTGGYQPQHF
TGTGCCAGCAGAACAGGGGGGTATCAGCCCCAGCATTTT
>-|TRBV27|TRBD1|TRBJ1-6
CASTTSGTVRRPLHF
TGTGCCAGCACCACCTCCGGGACAGTGCGCAGGCCCCTCCACTTT
>-|TRBV4-2|-|TRBJ1-5
CASSQDREDQPQHF
TGTGCCAGCAGCCAAGACAGAGAGGATCAGCCCCAGCATTTT
>-|TRBV2|TRBD1|TRBJ1-2
CASSRPGQGVMDYTF
TGTGCCAGCAGTCGGCCGGGACAGGGTGTTATGGACTACACCTTC
>-|TRBV7-7|-|TRBJ2-1
CASSLGRGDEQFF
TGTGCCAGCAGCTTAGGAAGGGGTGATGAGCAGTTCTTC
>-|TRBV13|TRBD2|TRBJ2-6
CASTIAGAGANVLTF
TGTGCCAGCACCATAGCGGGGGCTGGGGCCAACGTCCTGACTTTC
>-|TRBV19|-|TRBJ1-3
CASSIAGISGNTIYF
TGTGCCAGTAGTATCGCGGGGATCTCTGGAAACACCATATATTTT
>few|TRBV10-1|-|TRBJ1-5
CASSDTGTRGWSNQPQHF
TGCGCCAGCAGTGATACCGGGACAAGAGGTTGGAGCAATCAGCCCCAGCATTTT
>-|TRBV18|TRBD1|TRBJ2-7
CASSPGIGTGAYEQYF
TGTGCCAGCTCACCAGGTATCGGGACAGGGGCCTACGAGCAGTACTTC
>-|TRBV7-9|-|TRBJ2-7
CASSSAYEQYF
TGTGCCAGCAGCTCCGCCTACGAGCAGTACTTC
>-|TRBV9|-|TRBJ1-4
CASSEWGGGALNEKLFF
TGTGCCAGCAGCGAGTGGGGTGGGGGGGCTCTTAATGAAAAACTGTTTTTT
>-|TRBV11-2|-|TRBJ2-7
CASSFSRGAVPYEQYF
TGTGCCAGCAGCTTTAGTCGGGGTGCTGTTCCCTACGAGCAGTACTTC
>-|TRBV6-5|TRBD1|TRBJ2-7
CASRSDRVPYEQYF
TGTGCCAGCAGGTCAGACAGGGTTCCCTACGAGCAGTACTTC
>-|TRBV9|-|TRBJ2-7
CASSVTGSTYEQYF
TGTGCCAGCAGCGTTACCGGGTCTACCTACGAGCAGTACTTC
>-|TRBV18|TRBD1|TRBJ2-5
CASSRNRLGTAAETQYF
TGTGCCAGCTCACGAAACCGACTTGGGACAGCCGCGGAGACCCAGTACTTC
>-|TRBV5-4|-|TRBJ1-1
CASFEGGRNTEAFF
TGTGCCAGTTTCGAGGGGGGGAGGAACACTGAAGCTTTCTTT
>-|TRBV6-1|-|TRBJ1-1
CASRRGKNTEAFF
TGTGCCAGCAGAAGAGGAAAGAACACTGAAGCTTTCTTT
>-|TRBV29-1|TRBD1|TRBJ2-7
CSAILGLGTGEHEQYF
TGCAGCGCCATCTTAGGGTTAGGGACAGGGGAACACGAGCAGTACTTC
>-|TRBV5-1|-|TRBJ2-1
CASSWGDSGGNEQFF
TGCGCCAGCAGTTGGGGGGACTCAGGAGGGAATGAGCAGTTCTTC
>-|TRBV7-2|TRBD2|TRBJ2-5
CASSRKFPSGKETQYF
TGTGCCAGCAGCCGAAAATTTCCTAGCGGGAAAGAGACCCAGTACTTC
>-|TRBV5-1|-|TRBJ1-2
CASSLDRSANYGYTF
TGCGCCAGCAGCTTGGACAGGTCAGCTAACTATGGCTACACCTTC
>-|TRBV4-3|-|TRBJ2-7
CASSHFLGGKYEQYF
TGCGCCAGCAGCCATTTCCTTGGCGGCAAGTACGAGCAGTACTTC
>few|TRBV5-4|TRBD2|TRBJ2-5
CASSRGLAETQYF
TGTGCCAGCAGCCGAGGACTAGCGGAGACCCAGTACTTC
>-|TRBV2|-|TRBJ1-1
CATATASYEAFF
TGTGCCACCGCGACAGCCTCGTATGAAGCTTTCTTT
>-|TRBV6-5|-|TRBJ2-5
CASSYGSPKTQYF
TGTGCCAGCAGTTACGGTAGCCCCAAGACCCAGTACTTC
>-|TRBV27|-|TRBJ1-1
CASSLRQVNTEAFF
TGTGCCAGCAGTTTACGGCAGGTGAACACTGAAGCTTTCTTT
>-|TRBV11-2|-|TRBJ1-1
CASSLRYYTEAFF
TGTGCCAGCAGCCTAAGATATTACACTGAAGCTTTCTTT
>-|TRBV9|TRBD1|TRBJ2-2
CASSVDRQGENTGELFF
TGTGCCAGCAGCGTAGATCGACAGGGTGAAAACACCGGGGAGCTGTTTTTT
>-|TRBV12-5|-|TRBJ2-3
CASAPLVGSVDTQYF
TGTGCTAGTGCCCCACTAGTAGGTTCAGTCGATACGCAGTATTTT
>-|TRBV9|TRBD2|TRBJ2-3
CASSLRLAGSTDTQYF
TGTGCCAGCAGCTTAAGACTAGCGGGGAGCACAGATACGCAGTATTTT
>-|TRBV5-5|TRBD1|TRBJ1-3
CASSPGTASGNTIYF
TGTGCCAGCAGCCCCGGGACAGCTTCTGGAAACACCATATATTTT
>-|TRBV5-5|-|TRBJ2-2
CASSLDTGANTGELFF
TGTGCCAGCAGCTTGGATACGGGGGCGAACACCGGGGAGCTGTTTTTT
>-|TRBV5-8|TRBD1|TRBJ2-6
CANPDRGSSGANVLTF
TGTGCCAACCCTGACAGGGGATCCTCTGGGGCCAACGTCCTGACTTTC
>-|TRBV5-1|TRBD1|TRBJ2-7
CASSLTRDIRTGDYEQYF
TGCGCCAGCAGCCTAACTAGAGACATCCGTACAGGGGACTACGAGCAGTACTTC
>-|TRBV29-1|TRBD1|TRBJ1-1
CSVSDRVNTEAFF
TGCAGCGTCTCGGACAGGGTGAACACTGAAGCTTTCTTT
>few|TRBV29-1|-|TRBJ1-2
CSVEDGPVLLSGYTF
TGCAGCGTTGAAGATGGGCCAGTCCTCCTTAGTGGCTACACCTTC
>-|TRBV15|TRBD1|TRBJ1-4
CATSRDDRGTNEKLFF
TGTGCCACCAGCAGGGATGACAGGGGAACTAATGAAAAACTGTTTTTT